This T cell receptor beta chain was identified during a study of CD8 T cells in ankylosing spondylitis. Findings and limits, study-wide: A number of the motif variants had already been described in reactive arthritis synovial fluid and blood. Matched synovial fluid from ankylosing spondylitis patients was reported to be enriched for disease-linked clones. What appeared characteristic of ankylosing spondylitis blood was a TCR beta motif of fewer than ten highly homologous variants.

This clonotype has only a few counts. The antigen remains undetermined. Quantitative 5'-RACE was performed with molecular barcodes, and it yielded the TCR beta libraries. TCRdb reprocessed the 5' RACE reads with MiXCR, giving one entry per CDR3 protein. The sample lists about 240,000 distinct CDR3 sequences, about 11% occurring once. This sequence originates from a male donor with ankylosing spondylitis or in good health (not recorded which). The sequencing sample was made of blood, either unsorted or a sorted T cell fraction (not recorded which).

Written as DNA, the CDR3 is TGTGCCAGCAGTTCCGGGACAGGGGCCTCCTACGAGCAGTACTTC. Translation gives CASSSGTGASYEQYF. The genes are TRBV11-1 and TRBJ2-7; 10 bases align to TRBD1. Trimming at V came to 6 bases and at J to 0 bases, leaving 5 bases not matched to a gene. CDR1 is SGHAT and CDR2 is FQDESV in the germline V gene (reference sequence). This CDR3 region has 15 residues.